These 15 T cell receptor beta chains were all obtained from the same sample, sequenced in a study of CD8+CD57+ T cells in acquired aplastic anemia. CDR3 and TCR beta VDJ profiling relied on genomic DNA as the template. In TCRdb, the reads were re-called with MiXCR into one record per CDR3 protein. The sample yields roughly 170,000 distinct CDR3 sequences, 60% to 70% seen once. The source material was sorted CD4+, CD8+, or CD8+CD57+ T cells (not recorded which) from PBMCs. These receptors originate from a human donor in good health.

The rearrangement joins TRBV7-8 to TRBJ2-1, with TRBD1 matching 8 bases. The CDR3 has 15 residues. Trimming removed 5 bases from V and 1 base from J; junction bases left unmatched: 4. Germline CDR1 SGHVS, CDR2 FQNEAQ. CDR3 region: CASSQDRGSYNEQFF. The CDR3 region has the DNA TGTGCCAGCAGCCAAGACAGGGGATCCTACAATGAGCAGTTCTTC.

This clonotype was observed at least ten times. The chain combines TRBV12-3 or TRBV12-4 with TRBJ1-1; D is perhaps TRBD1 (5 bases). The CDR3 sequence is 12 residues long. V was clipped by 3 bases and J by 7 bases, with 9 bases between them. This chain's CDR3 is CASSLGVLEAFF. CDR3 DNA sequence: TGTGCCAGCAGTTTGGGGGTCCTTGAAGCTTTCTTT.

The chain recombines TRBV6-1 with TRBJ2-7, with TRBD1 identical over 11 bases. The germline V gene encodes CDR1 MNHNS and CDR2 SASEGT. The CDR3 length is 13 residues. The CDR3 bases are TGTGCGGGGACAGGGGGTTCAGCCTACGAGCAGTACTTC. The encoded protein is CAGTGGSAYEQYF.

V is TRBV4-1 and J is TRBJ1-4; D ambiguous. In germline, CDR1 is MGHRA, CDR2 YSYEKL. The V end was cut by 0 bases, the J end by 7 bases, with 12 bases between. The CDR3 contains 15 residues. The CDR3, as DNA: TGCGCCAGCAGCCAAGATGAGGGCTTAGGTGAAAAACTGTTTTTT. It is translated as CASSQDEGLGEKLFF.

As to this clonotype: Germline and junction disagree at one end, which may indicate a read error. The chain employs TRBV7-8 and TRBJ2-1; 8 bases align to TRBD1. The V gene's germline CDR1 is SGHVS and CDR2 FQNEAQ. CDR3 length: 16 residues. The CDR3, as DNA: TGTGCCAACAGCTTGCTCGGACAGGGCTTACAAGAGACCCAGTTCTTC. As protein: CANSLLGQGLQETQFF.

This clonotype was found a few times. The rearrangement joins TRBV7-8 to TRBJ2-5, with 7 nucleotides matching TRBD1. The trim removed 4 bases at V and 0 bases at J, leaving 17 bases unmatched. This CDR3 spans 19 amino acids. Germline V gene data show CDR1 as SGHVS and CDR2 as FQNEAQ. For the CDR3, the DNA is TGTGCCAGCAGCTCCCCGGGGCAACACAGGGGATCGTACCAAGAGACCCAGTACTTC. Translating it yields CASSSPGQHRGSYQETQYF.

This clonotype appeared many times. The chain uses TRBV7-9 and TRBJ2-3, with D perhaps given as TRBD1 or TRBD2 (7 bases each). Germline CDR1 and CDR2: SEHNR and FQNEAQ (reference sequence). This CDR3 contains 15 residues. V lost 3 bases and J lost 2, with 12 bases in between. In nucleotides, the CDR3 is TGTGCCAGCAGCTTGACAGGGACTAACACAGATACGCAGTATTTT. It codes for CASSLTGTNTDTQYF.

The V call is TRBV20-1, the J call TRBJ1-1; 7 bases map to TRBD1. V shed 6 bases, J shed 1 base, and the junction held 5 bases outside the gene matches. The CDR3 consists of 13 residues. Germline V lookup: CDR1 DFQATT, CDR2 SNEGSKA (reference sequence). CDR3 bases: TGCAGTGCGAACCGGGACAGGAACACTGAAGCTTTCTTT. Its protein product is CSANRDRNTEAFF.

Many counts were recorded for this clonotype. The CDR3 DNA is TGTGCCAGCAGCCCGGATACCGGACTAGCGACAGATACGCAGTATTTT. Its translation: CASSPDTGLATDTQYF. The rearrangement joins TRBV13 to TRBJ2-3, with 9 nucleotides matching TRBD2. The CDR3 totals 16 residues. Germline-derived CDR1 and CDR2 are PRHDT and FYEKMQ (reference sequence). With V trimmed by 5 bases and J by 3 bases, 9 bases remained unmatched.

In this sample, this clonotype turned up a few times. The V and J genes are TRBV27 and TRBJ1-5; tentatively, D is TRBD1 (6 bases). The V and J ends lost 1 base and 2 bases respectively, with 12 bases between them. This CDR3 region has 16 residues. The V gene's germline CDR1 is MNHEY and CDR2 SMNVEV (reference sequence). CDR3 region: CASSLWGARGNQPQHF. For the CDR3, the DNA is TGTGCCAGCAGTTTATGGGGGGCTAGAGGCAATCAGCCCCAGCATTTT.

A remark on this clonotype: Relative to the germline gene, one junction end is altered; a read error may explain this. The chain recombines TRBV5-1 with TRBJ2-5, with TRBD1 matching 7 bases. The germline V gene encodes CDR1 SGHRS and CDR2 YFSETQ. This CDR3 comprises 14 residues. The CDR3 reads CASSFPGTEETQYF. CDR3 sequence (DNA): TGTGCCAGCAGCTTCCCAGGGACAGAAGAGACCCAGTACTTC.

The rearrangement uses TRBV9 and TRBJ2-5; TRBD2 matches at 11 bases. This CDR3 comprises 19 residues. The J segment lost 6 bases and the V segment lost 4 bases, leaving 20 bases of the junction unmatched. Germline CDR1 and CDR2: SGDLS and YYNGEE. This CDR3 is CASSPMPLAGDTLGKTQYF. CDR3 DNA: TGTGCCAGCAGCCCCATGCCACTAGCGGGGGACACCTTGGGAAAGACCCAGTACTTC.

This clonotype was counted at least ten times. The gene calls are TRBV7-9 and TRBJ2-4; TRBD1 agrees at 7 bases. CDR1 is SEHNR and CDR2 is FQNEAQ in the germline V gene (reference sequence). Germline trimming cut 5 bases from V and 6 bases from J; bases unmatched to any gene: 7. The CDR3 extends over 14 amino acids. CDR3: CASSPRQGGNIQYF. Written as DNA, the CDR3 is TGTGCCAGCAGCCCCAGACAGGGTGGAAACATTCAGTACTTC.

J is TRBJ1-1 and V is TRBV7-9, with unresolved D. Germline values: CDR1 SEHNR, CDR2 FQNEAQ (reference sequence). V was pared by 7 bases and J by 4 bases, with 13 bases between. The CDR3 is made up of 13 amino acids. The CDR3 is CASTARSSTEAFF. CDR3 sequence (DNA): TGTGCCAGCACCGCCAGGTCTAGCACTGAAGCTTTCTTT.

The chain employs TRBV19 and TRBJ1-1; 7 positions agree with TRBD1. CDR3 size: 14 residues. The V segment lost 1 base and the J segment 7 bases; nucleotides outside the gene matches: 6. Germline CDR1 and CDR2: LNHDA and SQIVND (reference sequence). CDR3 bases: TGTGCCAGTAGTATAGGAAGGGGGCAGGTTGAAGCTTTCTTT. Residues: CASSIGRGQVEAFF.